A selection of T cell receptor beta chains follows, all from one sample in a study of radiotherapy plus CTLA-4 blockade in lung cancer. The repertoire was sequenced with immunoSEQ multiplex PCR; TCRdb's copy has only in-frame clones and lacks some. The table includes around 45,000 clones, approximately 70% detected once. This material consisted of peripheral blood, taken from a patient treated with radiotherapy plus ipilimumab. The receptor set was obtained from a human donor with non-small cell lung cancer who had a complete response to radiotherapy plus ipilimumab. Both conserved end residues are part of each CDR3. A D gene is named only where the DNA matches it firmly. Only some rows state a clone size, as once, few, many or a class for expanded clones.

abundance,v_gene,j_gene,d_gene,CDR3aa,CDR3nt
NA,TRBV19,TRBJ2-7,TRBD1,CASSAGQGVYEQYF,TGTGCCAGTAGTGCCGGACAGGGCGTGTACGAGCAGTACTTC
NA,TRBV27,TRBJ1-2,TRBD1,CASSLVRQGPYTF,TGTGCCAGCAGTTTAGTCAGACAGGGTCCCTACACCTTC
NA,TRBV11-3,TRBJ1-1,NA,CASSLGSGTEAFF,TGTGCCAGCAGCTTAGGGTCCGGCACTGAAGCTTTCTTT
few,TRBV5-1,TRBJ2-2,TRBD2,CASSPGVAGGSGELFF,TGCGCCAGCAGCCCCGGGGTAGCGGGAGGATCCGGGGAGCTGTTTTTT
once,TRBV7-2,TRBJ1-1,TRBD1,CASSRDRTNTEAFF,TGTGCCAGCAGCCGGGACAGAACGAACACTGAAGCTTTCTTT
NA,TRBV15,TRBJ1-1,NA,CATSRDRGYAARAFF,TGTGCCACCAGCAGAGATCGGGGGTATGCGGCTCGAGCTTTCTTT
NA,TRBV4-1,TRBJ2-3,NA,CASSLGGGRGPSTDTQYF,TGCGCCAGCAGCCTAGGCGGGGGCAGGGGGCCTAGCACAGATACGCAGTATTTT
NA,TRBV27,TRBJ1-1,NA,CASSTSGVMITEAFF,TGTGCCAGCAGTACATCAGGGGTTATGATCACTGAAGCTTTCTTT
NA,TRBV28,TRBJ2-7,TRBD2,CASSLFTSGNYEQYF,TGTGCCAGCAGTTTATTTACTAGCGGGAACTACGAGCAGTACTTC
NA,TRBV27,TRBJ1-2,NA,CASSFGGSNNYGYTF,TGTGCCAGCAGTTTTGGGGGGAGTAATAACTATGGCTACACCTTC
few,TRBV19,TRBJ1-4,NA,CASSISFAATNEKLFF,TGTGCCAGTAGTATCAGTTTCGCGGCAACTAATGAAAAACTGTTTTTT
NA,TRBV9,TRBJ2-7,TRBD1,CASSGWDRAGEQYF,TGTGCCAGCAGCGGATGGGACAGGGCAGGCGAGCAGTACTTC
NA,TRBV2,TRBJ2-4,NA,CASSEDGLAKNIQYF,TGTGCCAGCAGTGAGGACGGACTAGCCAAAAACATTCAGTACTTC
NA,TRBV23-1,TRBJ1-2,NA,CASSQRPRPGYTF,TGCGCCAGCAGTCAACGCCCCAGGCCTGGCTACACCTTC
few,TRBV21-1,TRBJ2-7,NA,CASSKGRRGEDEQYF,TGTGCCAGCAGCAAAGGTCGGCGGGGGGAGGACGAGCAGTACTTC
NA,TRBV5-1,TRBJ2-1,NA,CASSLVQGSTNEQFF,TGCGCCAGCAGCTTGGTCCAGGGATCTACCAATGAGCAGTTCTTC
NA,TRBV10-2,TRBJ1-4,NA,CASSEAGSNEKLFF,TGCGCCAGCAGTGAAGCAGGTTCTAATGAAAAACTGTTTTTT
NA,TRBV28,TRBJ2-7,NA,CASGPSGEQYF,TGTGCCAGCGGACCCTCGGGGGAGCAGTACTTC
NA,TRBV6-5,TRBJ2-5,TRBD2,CASQRGVKKTQYF,TGTGCCAGTCAGCGGGGGGTAAAAAAGACCCAGTACTTC
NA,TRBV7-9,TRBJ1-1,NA,CASSSLGLGNTEAFF,TGTGCCAGCAGCTCCTTAGGACTCGGGAACACTGAAGCTTTCTTT
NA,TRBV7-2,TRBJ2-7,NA,CASSLGSGSLAYEQYF,TGTGCCAGCAGCTTAGGGAGCGGGTCCTTAGCCTACGAGCAGTACTTC
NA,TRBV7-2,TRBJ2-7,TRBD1,CASTFFRQGEQYF,TGTGCCAGCACCTTCTTCCGACAGGGCGAGCAGTACTTC
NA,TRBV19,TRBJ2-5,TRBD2,CASSPQRGAGGQETQYF,TGTGCCAGTAGTCCTCAGCGGGGAGCGGGAGGACAAGAGACCCAGTACTTC
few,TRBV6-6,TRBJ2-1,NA,CASSYGRLNEQFF,TGTGCCAGCAGTTATGGCAGGCTCAATGAGCAGTTCTTC
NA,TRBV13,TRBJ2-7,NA,CASSLGGRVGEQYF,TGTGCCAGCAGCTTAGGAGGCAGGGTGGGGGAGCAGTACTTC
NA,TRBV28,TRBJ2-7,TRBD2,CASSGGLVLTTYEQYF,TGTGCCAGCAGCGGAGGACTAGTGCTCACAACCTACGAGCAGTACTTC
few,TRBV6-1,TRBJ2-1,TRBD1,CASKDRGQYNEQFF,TGTGCCAGCAAAGACAGGGGTCAATACAATGAGCAGTTCTTC
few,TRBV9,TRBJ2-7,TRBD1,CASSVGTGSLEQYF,TGTGCCAGCAGCGTAGGGACAGGGTCGCTCGAGCAGTACTTC
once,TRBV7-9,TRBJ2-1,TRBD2,CASSLQRGGFSYNEQFF,TGTGCCAGCAGCTTACAGCGGGGGGGATTCTCCTACAATGAGCAGTTCTTC